This passage covers 25 T cell receptor beta chains from one sample sequenced in a study of cytomegalovirus exposure and HLA in healthy donors. The PCR contained 60 Vbeta and 13 Jbeta primers. Method: immunoSEQ multiplex PCR; TCRdb's copy keeps in-frame clones and lacks some. Among 100,000 to 150,000 clones, around 72% were seen once, and the ten largest hold around 1.5%. The sample was PBMCs. The receptors originated from a woman under 30 in good health and CMV-seronegative.

V and J are TRBV5-6 and TRBJ2-2, with 8 bases lining up with TRBD2. Germline CDR1 reads SGHDT; CDR2 reads YYEEEE. Unmatched junction bases numbered 1, after V lost 3 bases and J lost 6 bases. The CDR3 contains 13 residues. CDR3 nucleotide sequence: TGTGCCAGCAGCTCCGGGAGGGCCGGGGAGCTGTTTTTT. Its translation is CASSSGRAGELFF.

The rearrangement links TRBV4-1 to TRBJ2-3; TRBD2 matches 13 bases. The CDR3 has 17 residues. Germline V gene sequence: CDR1 MGHRA, CDR2 YSYEKL. V lost 4 bases to trimming and J lost 2 bases; unmatched junction nucleotides: 6. The chain's CDR3 is CASSRGGLAGTTDTQYF. The CDR3 DNA reads TGCGCCAGCAGCCGGGGGGGACTAGCGGGGACCACAGATACGCAGTATTTT.

The chain joins TRBV5-1 to TRBJ2-1, with 12 bases aligning to TRBD2. The CDR3 is 20 amino acids. V shed 1 base and J 0 bases; nucleotides not matched to a gene: 11. Germline CDR1 reads SGHRS; CDR2 reads YFSETQ. DNA of the CDR3: TGCGCCAGCAGCTTGAGGACTAGCGGGATTGGGGGTAGCTCCTACAATGAGCAGTTCTTC. Its translation: CASSLRTSGIGGSSYNEQFF.

The gene calls are TRBV6-1 and TRBJ2-7; 7 positions agree with TRBD2. The J segment lost 6 bases and the V segment lost 3 bases, leaving 2 bases of the junction unmatched. There are 12 residues in the CDR3. Germline loops: CDR1 MNHNS, CDR2 SASEGT. The CDR3 DNA follows: TGTGCCAGCAGTGAGGGGGGGAGCGAGCAGTACTTC. Translated: CASSEGGSEQYF.

V gene TRBV19 combines with J gene TRBJ2-1, with TRBD2 as a possible D gene (6 bases). Germline CDR1 reads LNHDA; CDR2 reads SQIVND (reference sequence). The CDR3 consists of 15 residues. The V and J ends lost 5 bases and 6 bases respectively, with 17 bases between them. The CDR3 sequence is CASSPTPGLLNEQFF. Written as DNA, the CDR3 is TGTGCCAGTAGTCCCACCCCGGGACTGCTCAATGAGCAGTTCTTC.

The J gene is TRBJ2-3, the V gene TRBV5-1; 10 nucleotides agree with TRBD1. The CDR3 has 16 residues. J lost 0 bases, V lost 4 bases, and 5 bases had no gene match. Germline V gene data show CDR1 as SGHRS and CDR2 as YFSETQ. The CDR3 coding sequence is TGCGCCAGCAGCAGACAGGGGGCATCTAGCACAGATACGCAGTATTTT. This sequence encodes CASSRQGASSTDTQYF.

V is TRBV6-6 and J is TRBJ2-5, with 7 bases fitting TRBD2. The CDR3 is 14 amino acids. V lost 2 bases and J lost 3; bases outside the gene matches: 3. The germline V gene encodes CDR1 MNHNY and CDR2 SVGAGI (reference sequence). CDR3 sequence reads: CASSYGLAEETQYF. CDR3 DNA: TGTGCCAGCAGTTACGGGCTAGCGGAAGAGACCCAGTACTTC.

The chain recombines TRBV4-1 with TRBJ1-5; D may be TRBD1 (6 bases). The CDR3 has 14 amino acids. CDR1 is MGHRA and CDR2 is YSYEKL in the germline V gene. V shed 0 bases and J shed 6 bases, with 9 bases lying between them. CDR3: CASSQERGSQPQHF. The CDR3 DNA follows: TGCGCCAGCAGCCAAGAGAGGGGGAGTCAGCCCCAGCATTTT.

V gene TRBV5-8 combines with J gene TRBJ2-5; tentative D call: TRBD2 (5 bases). From germline, CDR1 is SGHTS and CDR2 YDEGEE. This CDR3 region has 15 residues. V lost 6 bases, J lost 1 base, and 16 bases lay in between. The CDR3 DNA sequence: TGTGCCAGCACCCCCGGGGAAAGTCCCCAAGAGACCCAGTACTTC. Its translation: CASTPGESPQETQYF. The entire variable domain, with the rest obtained from reference TRBV5-8 and TRBJ2-5, is as follows: EAGVTQSPTHLIKTRGQQATLRCSPISGHTSVYWYQQALGLGLQFLLWYDEGEERNRGNFPPRFSGRQFPNYSSELNVNALELEDSALYLCASTPGESPQETQYFGPGTRLLVL.

This clone came up a few times. The chain joins TRBV29-1 to TRBJ2-7; D is possibly TRBD2 (5 bases). Trimming removed 2 bases at V and 4 bases at J, with 12 bases between. CDR1 is SQVTM and CDR2 is ANQGSEA in the germline V gene. The CDR3 runs 13 residues. The DNA for the CDR3 is TGCAGCGTTGAACCCGGTCGGGGATACGAGCAGTACTTC. Protein product: CSVEPGRGYEQYF.

The rearrangement uses TRBV4-1 and TRBJ2-1; the match to TRBD2 covers 10 bases. This CDR3 has 18 amino acids. Losses at the gene ends were 3 bases for V and 2 bases for J; bases not matched to a gene: 10. Germline CDR1 MGHRA, CDR2 YSYEKL. DNA of the CDR3: TGCGCCAGCAGCCACAGCGGGAGGGTCGTAGAGCCCTACAATGAGCAGTTCTTC. This encodes CASSHSGRVVEPYNEQFF.

The chain has TRBV13 and TRBJ2-7; D might be TRBD2 (6 bases). Trimming took off 4 bases at V and 2 bases at J, with 18 bases between the two ends. The CDR3 length is 16 residues. Germline V gene data show CDR1 as PRHDT and CDR2 as FYEKMQ (reference sequence). The CDR3 DNA reads as TGTGCCAGCAGCTGGGGGTATGATAGCGGACCCTACGAGCAGTACTTC. Translating gives CASSWGYDSGPYEQYF. The variable domain in full, completed from reference TRBV13 and TRBJ2-7, reads AAGVIQSPRHLIKEKRETATLKCYPIPRHDTVYWYQQGPGQDPQFLISFYEKMQSDKGSIPDRFSAQQFSDYHSELNMSSLELGDSALYFCASSWGYDSGPYEQYFGPGTRLTVT.

CDR3 sequence (DNA): TGTGCCTGGAGTGGCCCCGGGGAGGCGATCTATGGCTACACCTTC. It codes for CAWSGPGEAIYGYTF. The rearrangement joins TRBV30 to TRBJ1-2; no clear D. Germline V gene sequence: CDR1 GTSNPN, CDR2 SVGIG (reference sequence). There are 15 residues in the CDR3. The germline V and J ends were trimmed by 1 base and 4 bases, with 16 bases remaining between them.

In its sample, this clone was seen once. The chain uses TRBV5-1 and TRBJ2-3, with 7 bases fitting TRBD1. V lost 7 bases, J lost 5 bases, and 40 bases stayed unmatched. There are 24 residues in the CDR3. Germline values: CDR1 SGHRS, CDR2 YFSETQ. The CDR3 protein is CASPSSEDRTNNLRSLCLGDTQYF. CDR3 DNA sequence: TGCGCCAGCCCCAGCTCCGAGGACAGGACCAACAACCTCCGATCTCTGTGTCTGGGAGATACGCAGTATTTT.

In its sample, this clone was seen a few times. The chain couples TRBV11-2 to TRBJ2-7, with TRBD1 matching 11 bases. The V segment lost 2 bases and the J segment 4 bases; nucleotides outside the gene matches: 13. The germline gives CDR1 SGHAT, CDR2 FQNNGV. CDR3 size: 18 residues. CDR3 loop: CASSLFRTGGGLLYEQYF. CDR3 bases: TGTGCCAGCAGCTTATTCAGGACAGGGGGCGGCTTATTGTACGAGCAGTACTTC.

The gene calls are TRBV27 and TRBJ1-5; TRBD1 might be the D (5 bases). CDR1 and CDR2 (germline): MNHEY, SMNVEV (reference sequence). The CDR3 spans 14 residues. Between the trimmed V and J ends, which lost 2 bases and 1 base, there was a span of 6 bases. DNA of the CDR3: TGTGCCAGCAGTTTACGGGGGAGCAATCAGCCCCAGCATTTT. Translating it yields CASSLRGSNQPQHF.

This chain uses TRBV6-1 with TRBJ2-7; TRBD1 agrees at 8 bases. Trimming at V came to 3 bases and at J to 4 bases, leaving 5 bases not matched to a gene. Germline lookup yields CDR1 MNHNS and CDR2 SASEGT. There are 14 residues in the CDR3. In DNA form, the CDR3 reads TGTGCCAGCAGTGAGGTGGGACAGGAATACGAGCAGTACTTC. Translated: CASSEVGQEYEQYF.

Remarks on this clone: One end of the junction fails to match germline, which may point to a read error. The genes are TRBV4-1 and TRBJ2-1; TRBD2 aligns across 10 bases. Germline V gene lookup returns CDR1 MGHRA and CDR2 YSYEKL. This CDR3 is 17 amino acids long. CDR3 protein: CASTQAGGRSSYNEQFF. CDR3 nucleotide sequence: TGCGCCAGCACCCAAGCGGGAGGGCGGAGCTCCTACAATGAGCAGTTCTTC.

This clone has just a few counts. The chain recombines TRBV7-2 with TRBJ2-7; D is unresolved. The CDR3 is 13 residues long. Trimming pared 6 bases from V and 4 bases from J, leaving 13 bases between. Germline values: CDR1 SGHTA, CDR2 FQGNSA. This chain's CDR3 is CASSRVGGYEQYF. The CDR3 DNA follows: TGTGCCAGCAGTCGAGTAGGCGGATACGAGCAGTACTTC. Together with reference TRBV7-2 and TRBJ2-7, the CDR3 gives the full variable domain: GAGVSQSPSNKVTEKGKDVELRCDPISGHTALYWYRQSLGQGLEFLIYFQGNSAPDKSGLPSDRFSAERTGGSVSTLTIQRTQQEDSAVYLCASSRVGGYEQYFGPGTRLTVT.

This clone was recorded once. The chain joins TRBV5-4 to TRBJ2-1; 10 nucleotides line up with TRBD2. The V gene's germline CDR1 is SGHNT and CDR2 YYREEE (reference sequence). The CDR3 is made up of 17 amino acids. V dropped 0 bases and J dropped 5; count of bases not matched to a gene: 8. The CDR3 DNA is TGTGCCAGCAGCTTGGGGATTACTAGCGGGGTCAACAATGAGCAGTTCTTC. This sequence encodes CASSLGITSGVNNEQFF.

This chain links TRBV15 with TRBJ2-1, with 8 positions matching TRBD2. CDR1 and CDR2 from the germline V gene are LNHNV and YYDKDF (reference sequence). The CDR3 runs 10 residues. In DNA form, the CDR3 reads TGTGCGGATCTAGCGGGCGCTTTTTTCTTC. It yields the protein CADLAGAFFF.

On this clone: The sample carries other DNA sequences with the same CDR3. The V and J genes are TRBV5-4 and TRBJ2-7; D remains unclear. This CDR3 is built from 11 residues. The V end was cut by 4 bases, the J end by 3 bases, with 5 bases between. From germline, CDR1 is SGHNT and CDR2 YYREEE (reference sequence). CDR3 residues: CASSSHYEQYF. In nucleotides, the CDR3 is TGTGCCAGCAGCAGCCACTACGAGCAGTACTTC.

This chain links TRBV29-1 with TRBJ1-5, with D perhaps matching TRBD1 (6 bases). The CDR3 runs to 15 residues. CDR1 SQVTM and CDR2 ANQGSEA come from the germline V gene. V lost 0 bases and J lost 6, with 15 bases in between. CDR3 bases: TGCAGCGTTGAAGATGAGTCAGGGGTGGGTCAGCCCCAGCATTTT. Amino acid sequence: CSVEDESGVGQPQHF.

V is TRBV19 and J is TRBJ1-1, with D possibly matching TRBD1 (5 bases). Deletions cut 6 bases from V and 1 base from J, with 6 bases between. The CDR3 extends over 12 amino acids. In germline, CDR1 is LNHDA, CDR2 SQIVND (reference sequence). CDR3 region: CASSDRNTEAFF. The CDR3 DNA reads TGTGCCAGTAGCGACAGGAACACTGAAGCTTTCTTT.

This sequence joins TRBV7-9 and TRBJ2-7, with 10 positions matching TRBD2. Germline assignment: CDR1 SEHNR and CDR2 FQNEAQ (reference sequence). V trimming: 4 bases; J trimming: 6 bases; junction bases outside the gene matches: 3. The CDR3 has 13 residues. The CDR3 DNA follows: TGTGCCAGCAGCTCCCGACTAGCGGGCGAGCAGTACTTC. Its protein is CASSSRLAGEQYF.